The 8 T cell receptor beta chains below were found in one sample sequenced in a study of T cells in localized non-small cell lung cancer. Method: immunoSEQ multiplex PCR; TCRdb's copy keeps in-frame clones and lacks some. The table includes some 1,600 clones, roughly 19% detected once. This specimen consisted of normal lung tissue next to the tumor, obtained before any cancer treatment. These TCRs come from a male donor aged 60 or over with stage III squamous cell lung carcinoma.

This clone was recorded a few times. The chain uses TRBV11-3 and TRBJ2-2; TRBD1 matches at 9 bases. Trimming took 4 bases from V and 4 from J; bases not matched to a gene: 4. Per germline, CDR1 SGHNT and CDR2 YENEEA. The CDR3 sequence is 15 residues long. In nucleotides, the CDR3 is TGTGCCAGCAGCTACTGGGACAGGGTCACCGGGGAGCTGTTTTTT. Its translation is CASSYWDRVTGELFF.

By sample share, this clone is large. The gene calls are TRBV25-1 and TRBJ1-2; the D is unclear. From germline, CDR1 is MGHDK and CDR2 SYGVNS. Trimming took off 3 bases at V and 4 bases at J, with 9 bases between the two ends. The CDR3 runs 13 residues. This chain's CDR3 is CASSESGFYGYTF. The CDR3 DNA sequence: TGTGCCAGCAGTGAGAGTGGATTCTATGGCTACACCTTC.

The chain links TRBV11-3 to TRBJ1-6; D may be TRBD1 (6 bases). The ends were cut back, 5 bases at V and 5 bases at J, with 13 bases in the middle. The CDR3 totals 15 residues. The germline V gene encodes CDR1 SGHNT and CDR2 YENEEA. The DNA for the CDR3 is TGTGCCAGCAGCGAACGGACAGCCGATAATTCACCCCTCCACTTT. Protein sequence: CASSERTADNSPLHF.

This clone was picked up a small number of times. V usage is TRBV11-3 and J usage is TRBJ1-1, with a weak D call TRBD1 (5 bases). Germline values: CDR1 SGHNT, CDR2 YENEEA. The CDR3 is 18 residues long. Trimming removed 5 bases at V and 3 bases at J, with 25 bases between. CDR3 sequence reads: CASSRSIAGTPGDTEAFF. The CDR3 coding sequence is TGTGCCAGCAGCCGATCCATCGCCGGGACTCCTGGAGACACTGAAGCTTTCTTT.

Sample share makes this clone large. The chain uses TRBV18 and TRBJ1-2; 9 bases line up with TRBD1. CDR1 and CDR2 (germline): KGHSH, LQKENI. There are 15 residues in the CDR3. V was pared by 5 bases and J by 4 bases, with 8 bases of the junction left unmatched. DNA of the CDR3: TGTGCCAGCTCAGATACCGGGACAGGGACCTATGGCTACACCTTC. It codes for CASSDTGTGTYGYTF. The variable domain in full, completed from reference TRBV18 and TRBJ1-2, reads NAGVMQNPRHLVRRRGQEARLRCSPMKGHSHVYWYRQLPEEGLKFMVYLQKENIIDESGMPKERFSAEFPKEGPSILRIQQVVRGDSAAYFCASSDTGTGTYGYTFGSGTRLTVV.

In this sample, this clone turned up a few times. This chain connects TRBV30 to TRBJ2-5; the D call may be TRBD1 or TRBD2 (6 bases each). CDR3 size: 15 residues. Trimming removed 0 bases from V and 5 bases from J, with 16 bases in between. From germline, CDR1 is GTSNPN and CDR2 SVGIG (reference sequence). The CDR3 loop reads CAWSVFSGARETQYF. In nucleotides, the CDR3 is TGTGCCTGGAGTGTGTTTTCGGGGGCGAGGGAGACCCAGTACTTC.

In this sample, this clone turned up a few times. This chain uses TRBV23-1 with TRBJ2-1; tentatively, D is TRBD2 (7 bases). TRBV23-1 is labeled an ORF, and its function is uncertain. This CDR3 contains 15 residues. Trimming stripped 6 bases from V and 9 bases from J, with 21 bases between. CDR3 residues: CASSPSSRGAGEQFF. CDR3 DNA sequence: TGCGCCAGCAGCCCTTCCTCACGGGGGGCGGGTGAGCAGTTCTTC.

The chain joins TRBV11-3 to TRBJ2-1; D may match TRBD1 or TRBD2 (5 bases each). CDR1 and CDR2 from the germline V gene are SGHNT and YENEEA. The CDR3 spans 16 residues. V lost 7 bases and J 10 bases, leaving 26 bases between the germline ends. The CDR3 loop reads CASILRRGAGVEEQFF. The CDR3, as DNA: TGTGCCAGCATCCTACGACGTGGGGCCGGGGTAGAAGAGCAGTTCTTC. The full variable domain, with the rest looked up from reference TRBV11-3 and TRBJ2-1, is EAGVVQSPRYKIIEKKQPVAFWCNPISGHNTLYWYLQNLGQGPELLIRYENEEAVDDSQLPKDRFSAERLKGVDSTLKIQPAELGDSAVYLCASILRRGAGVEEQFFGPGTRLTVL.